This record looks at one T cell receptor (beta chain) sequence and its context. This sample is drawn from a study of OX40 agonist ivuxolimab in advanced cancers. Only in-frame clones appear in the TCRdb table, and some are missing; sequencing was by immunoSEQ multiplex PCR. The table has about 64,000 clones, more than 80% seen once; the top ten hold around 15%. Deletions cut 10 bases from V and 1 base from J, with 8 bases between. The CDR3 is made up of 12 amino acids. Per the germline V gene, CDR1 is LNHDA and CDR2 is SQIVND (reference sequence). The V and J genes are TRBV19 and TRBJ2-1, with D possibly TRBD1 on 5 matching bases. The sequence derives from an adult with an advanced solid tumor such as melanoma, head and neck, liver or kidney cancer. The starting material was CD4+ or CD8+ T cells sorted from blood, obtained in a trial of the OX40 agonist ivuxolimab. CDR3 nucleotide sequence: TGTGCCATTCGGACATCCTACAATGAGCAGTTCTTC. This encodes CAIRTSYNEQFF.